The clone carrying this T cell receptor beta chain was seen a single time. Its antigen is currently unknown. The data belong to a study of OX40 agonist ivuxolimab in advanced cancers. Study information: Ivuxolimab, an agonist antibody against OX40 (CD134), was given to patients.

Assay: immunoSEQ multiplex PCR; the TCRdb copy retains only in-frame clones and omits some. The sample lists 30,000 to 45,000 clones; roughly 77% were seen once. Study results and limitations: Low clonal expansion, among the lowest seen, marked partial responders at 0.1-3.0 mg/kg. CD4+ and CD8+ blood T cells expanded clonally by week 6 at 0.1 to 3.0 mg/kg.

The source of this sequence is an adult with an advanced solid tumor such as melanoma, head and neck, liver or kidney cancer. This specimen was CD4+ or CD8+ T cells sorted from blood, taken in a trial of the OX40 agonist ivuxolimab.

This chain's CDR3 is CASSLYRDNEKLFF. CDR3 nucleotides: TGTGCCAGCAGTTTGTACAGAGATAATGAAAAACTGTTTTTT. This sequence joins TRBV6-5 and TRBJ1-4; D gene ambiguous. The CDR3 runs to 14 residues. V was trimmed by 4 bases and J by 4 bases, leaving 10 bases between them. Per germline, CDR1 MNHEY and CDR2 SVGAGI.